This T cell receptor beta chain emerged from a study of OX40 agonist ivuxolimab in advanced cancers. The count of this clone is one. The antigen is not known. Measured with immunoSEQ multiplex PCR; TCRdb has only the in-frame clones, and not every one. The sample records tens of thousands of clones, roughly nine tenths being singletons. General study points: CD4+ T cells averaged fewer expanded clones than CD8+ T cells. At 0.1 to 3.0 mg/kg and by week 6, clonal expansion occurred in CD4+ and CD8+ blood T cells.

Germline lookup yields CDR1 MNHNS and CDR2 SASEGT. The length of the CDR3 is 13 residues. V dropped 7 bases and J dropped 6 bases, with 16 bases sitting between them. No patient had autoimmune disease or received systemic immunosuppression. Samples were taken at baseline and on day 1 of cycles 4 and 7. The TCR originated in an adult with an advanced solid tumor such as melanoma, head and neck, liver or kidney cancer. The specimen was CD4+ or CD8+ T cells sorted from blood, collected in a trial of the OX40 agonist ivuxolimab. The V and J genes are TRBV6-1 and TRBJ2-7; D possibly corresponds to TRBD1 (6 bases). The CDR3 here is CASKGQLGGEQYF. As DNA, the CDR3 is TGTGCCAGCAAAGGACAGTTAGGCGGCGAGCAGTACTTC.